This TCR beta chain came from a study of identical twins. CDR1 MNHNS and CDR2 SASEGT come from the germline V gene. CDR3 length equals 13 residues. Turning to this clonotype: An end of the junction does not agree with germline; a read error may underlie this.

A single record per CDR3 protein comes from TCRdb applying MiXCR to the 5' RACE reads. The sample holds hundreds of thousands of distinct CDR3 sequences, around 24% seen once. This sample was also put to use in a study of T cells expressing NK-cell markers.

The sequence was obtained from a woman younger than 35 in good health. The source material was CD4+ T cells sorted from blood. This chain uses TRBV6-1 with TRBJ1-1; D remains ambiguous. The CDR3 loop is CASSRGANTEVFF. For the CDR3, the DNA is TGTGCCAGCAGCCGGGGTGCGAACACTGAAGTTTTCTTT.